This passage covers 9 T cell receptor beta chains from one sample sequenced in a study of CD8 T cells in Susac syndrome. Reverse transcription used roughly 0.5 to 1 ug RNA and random hexamers. TCRdb redid the calling of the immunoSEQ multiplex PCR reads with MiXCR, one entry per CDR3 protein. The sample records about 210,000 distinct CDR3 sequences, about 94% being singletons. Sequencing used CD4+ T cells from PBMCs. These TCRs come from a human donor with Susac syndrome.

The chain recombines TRBV20-1 with TRBJ1-5; D gene unclear. The CDR3 is 14 residues long. CDR1 and CDR2 (germline): DFQATT, SNEGSKA (reference sequence). The V and J ends lost 5 bases and 0 bases respectively, with 11 bases between them. In DNA form, the CDR3 reads TGCAGTGCTCCAAGAGGAGATAGCAATCAGCCCCAGCATTTT. This encodes CSAPRGDSNQPQHF.

This chain uses TRBV30 with TRBJ2-7; D may be TRBD1 or TRBD2 (5 bases each). V lost 0 bases and J 2 bases, leaving 14 bases between the germline ends. The CDR3 is made up of 15 amino acids. Germline assignment: CDR1 GTSNPN and CDR2 SVGIG (reference sequence). The CDR3 reads CAWSVGPGTTYEQYF. Here the CDR3 DNA reads TGTGCCTGGAGTGTGGGGCCAGGGACCACCTACGAGCAGTACTTC.

This chain joins TRBV27 and TRBJ1-2; D may be TRBD1 (6 bases). V shed 3 bases and J shed 8 bases, with 19 bases lying between them. Germline V gene data show CDR1 as MNHEY and CDR2 as SMNVEV (reference sequence). There are 15 residues in the CDR3. CDR3 residues: CASSLRGGAGSGYTF. The CDR3, as DNA: TGTGCCAGCAGTTTGCGGGGGGGCGCAGGTTCAGGCTACACCTTC.

The rearrangement links TRBV3-1 to TRBJ1-5, with TRBD1 as a possible D gene (5 bases). V shed 5 bases and J shed 6 bases, with 14 bases lying between them. CDR3 size: 14 residues. Germline V CDR1 and CDR2: LGHDT, YNNKEL (reference sequence). The CDR3 nucleotides read TGTGCCAGCAGCGATACAGGAGGACGTCAGCCCCAGCATTTT. It codes for CASSDTGGRQPQHF.

This clonotype was found once. The chain has TRBV20-1 and TRBJ2-1; 10 positions match TRBD2. Germline lookup yields CDR1 DFQATT and CDR2 SNEGSKA (reference sequence). This CDR3 contains 17 residues. The ends lost 6 bases at V and 0 bases at J; junction bases unmatched: 11. The CDR3, as DNA: TGCAGTGCCGAGGAGCTAGCGGGGGATATCTCCTACAATGAGCAGTTCTTC. As protein: CSAEELAGDISYNEQFF.

The chain joins TRBV12-3 or TRBV12-4 to TRBJ2-1, with D hard to call. The CDR3 has 15 residues. Trimming shortened V by 3 bases and J by 0 bases, and 9 bases separated the two germline ends. The CDR3 DNA reads as TGTGCCAGCAGTTTTTCAGGTAGCTCCTACAATGAGCAGTTCTTC. It encodes CASSFSGSSYNEQFF.

The chain has TRBV13 and TRBJ1-3, with D unresolved. Germline V gene data show CDR1 as PRHDT and CDR2 as FYEKMQ (reference sequence). Trimming removed 8 bases at V and 4 bases at J, with 18 bases between. CDR3 length: 15 amino acids. The CDR3 nucleotides read TGTGCCAGCGCCCCCCGTGGAACGGGCGGAAACACCATATATTTT. This gives the protein CASAPRGTGGNTIYF.

This clonotype is a singleton in its sample. The CDR3 is CSAREIGGVSSYNEQFF. The CDR3 bases are TGCAGTGCTAGAGAGATCGGGGGGGTCAGCTCCTACAATGAGCAGTTCTTC. The V and J genes are TRBV20-1 and TRBJ2-1, with 8 positions matching TRBD2. V was pared by 0 bases and J by 0 bases, with 7 bases of the junction left unmatched. Germline V gene lookup returns CDR1 DFQATT and CDR2 SNEGSKA (reference sequence). This CDR3 region has 17 residues.

The CDR3 loop is CATRGGGEANYGYTF. Here the CDR3 DNA reads TGTGCCACCAGGGGTGGCGGGGAAGCTAACTATGGCTACACCTTC. The chain couples TRBV15 to TRBJ1-2; D ambiguous. The CDR3 is 15 residues long. Trimming took off 6 bases at V and 0 bases at J, with 14 bases between the two ends. Germline CDR1 reads LNHNV; CDR2 reads YYDKDF (reference sequence).